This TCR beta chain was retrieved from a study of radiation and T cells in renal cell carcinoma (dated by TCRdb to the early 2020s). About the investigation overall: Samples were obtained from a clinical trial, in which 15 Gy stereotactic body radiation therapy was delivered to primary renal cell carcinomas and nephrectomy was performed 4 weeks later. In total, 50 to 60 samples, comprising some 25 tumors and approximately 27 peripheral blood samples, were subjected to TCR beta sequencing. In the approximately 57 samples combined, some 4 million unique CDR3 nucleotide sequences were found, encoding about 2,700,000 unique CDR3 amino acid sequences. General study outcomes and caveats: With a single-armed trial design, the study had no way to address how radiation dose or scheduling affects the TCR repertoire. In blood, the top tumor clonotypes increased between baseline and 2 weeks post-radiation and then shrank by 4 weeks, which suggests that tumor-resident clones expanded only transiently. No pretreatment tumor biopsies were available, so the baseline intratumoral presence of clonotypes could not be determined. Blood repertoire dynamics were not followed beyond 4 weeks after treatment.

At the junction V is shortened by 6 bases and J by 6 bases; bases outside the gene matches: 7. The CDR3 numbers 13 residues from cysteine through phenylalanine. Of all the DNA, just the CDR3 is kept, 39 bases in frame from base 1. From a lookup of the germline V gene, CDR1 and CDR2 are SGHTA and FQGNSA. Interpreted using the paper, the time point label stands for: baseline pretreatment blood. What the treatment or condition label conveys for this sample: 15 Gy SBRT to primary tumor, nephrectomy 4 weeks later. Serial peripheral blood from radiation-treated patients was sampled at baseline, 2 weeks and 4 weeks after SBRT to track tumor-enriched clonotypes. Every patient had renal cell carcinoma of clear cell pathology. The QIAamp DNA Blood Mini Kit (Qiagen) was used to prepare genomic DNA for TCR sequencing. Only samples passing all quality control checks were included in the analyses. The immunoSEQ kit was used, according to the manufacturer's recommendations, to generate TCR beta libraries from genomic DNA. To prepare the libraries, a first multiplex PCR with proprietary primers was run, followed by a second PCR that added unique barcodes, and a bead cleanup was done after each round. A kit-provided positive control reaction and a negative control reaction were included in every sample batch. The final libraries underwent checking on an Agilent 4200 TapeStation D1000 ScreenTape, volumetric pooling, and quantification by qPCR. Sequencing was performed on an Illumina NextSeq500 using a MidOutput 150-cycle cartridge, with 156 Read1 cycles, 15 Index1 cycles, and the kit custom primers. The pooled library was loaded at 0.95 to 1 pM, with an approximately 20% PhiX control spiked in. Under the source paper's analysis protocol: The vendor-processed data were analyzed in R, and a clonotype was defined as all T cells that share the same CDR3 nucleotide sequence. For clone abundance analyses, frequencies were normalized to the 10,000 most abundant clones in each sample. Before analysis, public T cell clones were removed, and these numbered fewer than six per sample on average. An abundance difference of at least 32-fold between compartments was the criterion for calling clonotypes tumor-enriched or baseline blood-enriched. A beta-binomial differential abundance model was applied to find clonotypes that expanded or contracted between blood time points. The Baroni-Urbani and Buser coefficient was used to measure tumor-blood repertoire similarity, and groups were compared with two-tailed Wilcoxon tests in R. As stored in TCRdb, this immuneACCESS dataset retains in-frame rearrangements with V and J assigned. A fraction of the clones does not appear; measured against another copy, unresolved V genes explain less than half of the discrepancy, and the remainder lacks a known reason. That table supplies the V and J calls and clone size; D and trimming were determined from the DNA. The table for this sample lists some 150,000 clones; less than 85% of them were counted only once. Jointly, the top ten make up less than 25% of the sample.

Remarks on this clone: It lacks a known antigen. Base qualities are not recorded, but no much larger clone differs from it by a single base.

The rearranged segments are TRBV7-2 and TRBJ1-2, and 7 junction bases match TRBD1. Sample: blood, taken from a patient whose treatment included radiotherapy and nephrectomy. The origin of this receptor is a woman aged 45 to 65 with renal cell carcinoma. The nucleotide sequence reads TGTGCCAGCAGTCGACAGGGAGACGATGGCTACACCTTC. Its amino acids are CASSRQGDDGYTF.